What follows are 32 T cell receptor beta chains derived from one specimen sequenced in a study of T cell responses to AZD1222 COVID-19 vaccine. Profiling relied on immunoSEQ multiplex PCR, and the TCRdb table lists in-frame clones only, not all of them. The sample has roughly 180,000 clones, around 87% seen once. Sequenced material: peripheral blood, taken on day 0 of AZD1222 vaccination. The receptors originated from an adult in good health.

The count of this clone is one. CDR3 nucleotides: TGTGCCAGCAGCCGCCCTCGGGTCTCCAAGAATTACAATGAGCAGTTCTTC. This sequence encodes CASSRPRVSKNYNEQFF. The chain has TRBV7-6 and TRBJ2-1; unclear D gene. CDR1 is SGHVS, CDR2 FNYEAQ, per germline. V was cut by 5 bases and J by 4 bases, with 21 bases left in between. The CDR3 totals 17 residues.

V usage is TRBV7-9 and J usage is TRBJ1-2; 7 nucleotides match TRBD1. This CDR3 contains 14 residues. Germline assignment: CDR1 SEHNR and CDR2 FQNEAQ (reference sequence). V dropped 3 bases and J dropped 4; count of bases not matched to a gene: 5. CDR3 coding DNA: TGTGCCAGCAGCTTGGCAGGGGGTCCCTATGGCTACACCTTC. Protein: CASSLAGGPYGYTF.

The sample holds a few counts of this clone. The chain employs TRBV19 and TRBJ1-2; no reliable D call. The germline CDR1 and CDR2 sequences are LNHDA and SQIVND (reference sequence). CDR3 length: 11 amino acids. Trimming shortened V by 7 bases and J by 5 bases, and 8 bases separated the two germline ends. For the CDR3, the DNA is TGTGCCAGTAAGAAAGGTTATGGCTACACCTTC. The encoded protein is CASKKGYGYTF.

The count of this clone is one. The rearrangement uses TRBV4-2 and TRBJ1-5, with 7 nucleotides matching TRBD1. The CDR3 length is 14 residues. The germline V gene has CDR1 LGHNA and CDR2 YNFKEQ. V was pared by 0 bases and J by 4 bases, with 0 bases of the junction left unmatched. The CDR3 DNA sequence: TGTGCCAGCAGCCAAGACAGGGGGAATCAGCCCCAGCATTTT. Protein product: CASSQDRGNQPQHF.

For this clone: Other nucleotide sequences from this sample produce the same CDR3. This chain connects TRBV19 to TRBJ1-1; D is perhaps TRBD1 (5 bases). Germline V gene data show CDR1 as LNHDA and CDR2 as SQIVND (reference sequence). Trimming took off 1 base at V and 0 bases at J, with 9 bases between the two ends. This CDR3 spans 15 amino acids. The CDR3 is CASSIGQGLNTEAFF. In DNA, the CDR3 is TGTGCCAGTAGTATAGGGCAGGGACTGAACACTGAAGCTTTCTTT.

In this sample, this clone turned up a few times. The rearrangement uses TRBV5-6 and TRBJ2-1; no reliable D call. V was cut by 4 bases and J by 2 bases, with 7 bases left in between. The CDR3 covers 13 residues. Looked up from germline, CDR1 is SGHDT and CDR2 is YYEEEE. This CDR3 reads CASSRGAYNEQFF. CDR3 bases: TGTGCCAGCAGCCGCGGAGCCTACAATGAGCAGTTCTTC.

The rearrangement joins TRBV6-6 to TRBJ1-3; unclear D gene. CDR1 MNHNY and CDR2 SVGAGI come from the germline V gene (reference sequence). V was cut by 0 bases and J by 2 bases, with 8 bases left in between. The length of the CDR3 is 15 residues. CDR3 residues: CASSYSPETGNTIYF. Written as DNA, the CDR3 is TGTGCCAGCAGTTACTCACCAGAGACTGGAAACACCATATATTTT.

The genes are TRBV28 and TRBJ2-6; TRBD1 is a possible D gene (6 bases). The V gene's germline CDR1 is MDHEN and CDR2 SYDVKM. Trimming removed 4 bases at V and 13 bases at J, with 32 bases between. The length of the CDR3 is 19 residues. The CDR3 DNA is TGTGCCAGCAGTTCCAATTACAGGGTTCGACTCGTCGGATTTGGGGTCCTGACTTTC. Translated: CASSSNYRVRLVGFGVLTF.

The CDR3 sequence: CATSDFNRGRLGYTF. In DNA form, the CDR3 reads TGTGCCACCAGTGATTTCAACAGGGGGCGCCTTGGCTACACCTTC. V and J are TRBV24-1 and TRBJ1-2; 9 nucleotides agree with TRBD1. V was pared by 1 base and J by 7 bases, with 6 bases of the junction left unmatched. The CDR3 covers 15 residues. Germline assignment: CDR1 KGHDR and CDR2 SFDVKD.

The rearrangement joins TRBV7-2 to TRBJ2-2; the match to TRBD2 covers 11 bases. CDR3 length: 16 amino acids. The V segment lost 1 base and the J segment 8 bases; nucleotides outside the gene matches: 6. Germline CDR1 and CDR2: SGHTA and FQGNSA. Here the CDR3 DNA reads TGTGCCAGCAGCTTAGTGACTAGCGGGATGGTTGGGGAGCTGTTTTTT. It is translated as CASSLVTSGMVGELFF.

This CDR3 is CASSQAPGDRLTYEQYF. The CDR3, as DNA: TGTGCCAGCAGCCAAGCCCCCGGGGACAGGCTCACCTACGAGCAGTACTTC. The chain joins TRBV3-1 (or the pseudogene TRBV3-2) to TRBJ2-7, with 8 bases lining up with TRBD1. CDR3 size: 17 residues. From germline, CDR1 is LGHDT and CDR2 YNNKEL (reference sequence). The V gene end was trimmed by 1 base and the J gene end by 2 bases; junction bases not matched to a gene: 10.

The CDR3 protein is CASSERQGANYEQYF. The DNA for the CDR3 is TGTGCCAGCAGTGAGAGACAGGGGGCTAACTACGAGCAGTACTTC. The chain recombines TRBV6-1 with TRBJ2-7; 10 bases are shared with TRBD1. Germline V gene sequence: CDR1 MNHNS, CDR2 SASEGT. This CDR3 has 15 residues. J gave up 3 bases and V 3 bases, and 5 bases lay outside the gene matches.

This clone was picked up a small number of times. The CDR3 spells CASSPGRTEAFF. The CDR3 DNA is TGTGCCAGCAGCCCGGGGCGCACTGAAGCTTTCTTT. The rearrangement joins TRBV9 to TRBJ1-1; maybe TRBD1 (5 bases). The V end lost 4 bases, the J end lost 4 bases, and 8 bases lay between the germline ends. CDR3 length: 12 residues. Germline V lookup: CDR1 SGDLS, CDR2 YYNGEE.

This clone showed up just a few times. The CDR3 spells CASSFSAPLSWVSVSYNSPLHF. In DNA form, the CDR3 reads TGTGCCAGCAGTTTCTCGGCTCCCCTATCCTGGGTGTCGGTCTCCTATAATTCACCCCTCCACTTT. The chain combines TRBV27 with TRBJ1-6; D is undetermined. The germline CDR1 and CDR2 sequences are MNHEY and SMNVEV (reference sequence). Trimming shortened V by 3 bases and J by 0 bases, and 27 bases separated the two germline ends. The CDR3 length is 22 residues.

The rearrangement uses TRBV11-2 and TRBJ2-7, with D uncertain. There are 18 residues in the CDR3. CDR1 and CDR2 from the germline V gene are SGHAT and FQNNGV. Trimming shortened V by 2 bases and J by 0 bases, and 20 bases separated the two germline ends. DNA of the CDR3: TGTGCCAGCAGCTTATTTCTTTCAGGACCGAGGCTCTCCTACGAGCAGTACTTC. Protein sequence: CASSLFLSGPRLSYEQYF.

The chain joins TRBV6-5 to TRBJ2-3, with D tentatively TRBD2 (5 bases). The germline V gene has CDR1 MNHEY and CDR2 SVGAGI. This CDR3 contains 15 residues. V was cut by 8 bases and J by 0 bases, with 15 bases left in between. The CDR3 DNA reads TGTGCCAGCCGAGGGCCGACGGCTAGCACAGATACGCAGTATTTT. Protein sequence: CASRGPTASTDTQYF.

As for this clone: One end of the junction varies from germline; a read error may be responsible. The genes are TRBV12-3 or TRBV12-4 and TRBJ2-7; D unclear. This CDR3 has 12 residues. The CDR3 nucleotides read TGTGCCACCAGTCTAGGCCCCTACGAGCAGTACTTC. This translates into CATSLGPYEQYF.

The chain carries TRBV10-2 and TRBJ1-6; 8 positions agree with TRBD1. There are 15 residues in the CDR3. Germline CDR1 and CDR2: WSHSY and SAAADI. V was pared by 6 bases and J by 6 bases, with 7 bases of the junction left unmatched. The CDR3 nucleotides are TGCGCCAGCAGCTCCGGGACAGGATTTAATTCACCCCTCCACTTT. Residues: CASSSGTGFNSPLHF.

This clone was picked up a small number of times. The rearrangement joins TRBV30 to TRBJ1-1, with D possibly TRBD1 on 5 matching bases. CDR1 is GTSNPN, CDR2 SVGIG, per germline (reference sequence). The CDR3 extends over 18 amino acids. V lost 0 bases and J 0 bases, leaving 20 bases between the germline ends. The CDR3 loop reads CAWSVGSPGSTMNTEAFF. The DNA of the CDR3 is TGTGCCTGGAGTGTCGGGTCTCCAGGGTCTACGATGAACACTGAAGCTTTCTTT.

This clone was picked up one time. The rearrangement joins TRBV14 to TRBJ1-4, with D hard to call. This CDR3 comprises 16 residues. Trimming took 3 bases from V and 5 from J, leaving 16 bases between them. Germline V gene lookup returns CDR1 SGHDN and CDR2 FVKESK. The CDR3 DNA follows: TGTGCCAGCAGCCATGAAGGGCGGCTACCCAATGAAAAACTGTTTTTT. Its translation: CASSHEGRLPNEKLFF.

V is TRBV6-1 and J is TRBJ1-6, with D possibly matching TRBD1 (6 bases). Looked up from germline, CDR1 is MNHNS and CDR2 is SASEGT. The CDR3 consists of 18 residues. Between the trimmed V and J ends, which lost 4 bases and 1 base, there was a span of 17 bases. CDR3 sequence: CASSGWQGLESYNSPLHF. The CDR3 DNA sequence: TGTGCCAGCAGTGGGTGGCAGGGGCTTGAATCCTATAATTCACCCCTCCACTTT.

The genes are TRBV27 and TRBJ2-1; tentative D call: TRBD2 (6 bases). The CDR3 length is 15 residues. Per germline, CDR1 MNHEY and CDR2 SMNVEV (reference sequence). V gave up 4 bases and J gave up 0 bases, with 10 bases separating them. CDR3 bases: TGTGCCAGCAGTTCCCTGGAGGGCTCCTACAATGAGCAGTTCTTC. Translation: CASSSLEGSYNEQFF.

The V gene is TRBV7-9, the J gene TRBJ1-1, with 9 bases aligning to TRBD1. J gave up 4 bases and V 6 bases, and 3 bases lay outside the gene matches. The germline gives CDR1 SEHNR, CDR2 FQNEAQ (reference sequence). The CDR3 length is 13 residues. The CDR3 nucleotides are TGTGCCAGCAGATGGGACAGGGCCACTGAAGCTTTCTTT. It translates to CASRWDRATEAFF.

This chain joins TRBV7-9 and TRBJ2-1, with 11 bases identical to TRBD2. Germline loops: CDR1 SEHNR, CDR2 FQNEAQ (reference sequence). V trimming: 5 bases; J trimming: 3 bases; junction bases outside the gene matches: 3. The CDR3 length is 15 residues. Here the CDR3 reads CASSPGTSGYNEQFF. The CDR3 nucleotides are TGTGCCAGCAGCCCTGGGACTAGCGGCTACAATGAGCAGTTCTTC.

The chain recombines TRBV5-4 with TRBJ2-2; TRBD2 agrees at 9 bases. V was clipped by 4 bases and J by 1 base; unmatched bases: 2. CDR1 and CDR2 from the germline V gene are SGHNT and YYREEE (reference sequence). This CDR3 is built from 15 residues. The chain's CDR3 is CASSQTSGNTGELFF. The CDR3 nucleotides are TGTGCCAGCAGCCAGACTAGCGGGAACACCGGGGAGCTGTTTTTT.

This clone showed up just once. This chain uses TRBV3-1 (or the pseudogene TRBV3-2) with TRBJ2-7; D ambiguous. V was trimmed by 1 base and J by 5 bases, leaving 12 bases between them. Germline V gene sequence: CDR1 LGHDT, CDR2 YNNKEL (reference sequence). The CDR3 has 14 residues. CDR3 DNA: TGTGCCAGCAGCCAAGGGGCTAGTTACGACGAGCAGTACTTC. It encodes CASSQGASYDEQYF.

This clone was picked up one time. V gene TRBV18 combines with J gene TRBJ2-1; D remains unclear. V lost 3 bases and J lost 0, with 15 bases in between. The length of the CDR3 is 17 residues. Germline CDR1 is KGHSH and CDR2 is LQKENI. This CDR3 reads CASSPQSPLSSYNEQFF. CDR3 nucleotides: TGTGCCAGCTCACCTCAAAGTCCTCTTAGCTCCTACAATGAGCAGTTCTTC.

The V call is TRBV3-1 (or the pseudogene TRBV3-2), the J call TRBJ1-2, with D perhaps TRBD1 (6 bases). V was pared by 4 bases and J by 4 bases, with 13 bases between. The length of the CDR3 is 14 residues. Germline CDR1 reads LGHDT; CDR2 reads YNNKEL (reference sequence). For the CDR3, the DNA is TGTGCCAGCAGCCGGAACACAGGGACCTATGGCTACACCTTC. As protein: CASSRNTGTYGYTF.

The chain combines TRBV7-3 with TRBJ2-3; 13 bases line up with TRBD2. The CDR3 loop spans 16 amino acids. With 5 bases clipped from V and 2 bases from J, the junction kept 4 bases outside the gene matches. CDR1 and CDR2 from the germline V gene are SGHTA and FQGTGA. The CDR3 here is CASSPGTSGVTDTQYF. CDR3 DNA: TGTGCCAGCAGCCCAGGGACTAGCGGGGTCACAGATACGCAGTATTTT. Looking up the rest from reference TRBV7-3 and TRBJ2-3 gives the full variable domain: GAGVSQTPSNKVTEKGKYVELRCDPISGHTALYWYRQSLGQGPEFLIYFQGTGAADDSGLPNDRFFAVRPEGSVSTLKIQRTERGDSAVYLCASSPGTSGVTDTQYFGPGTRLTVL.

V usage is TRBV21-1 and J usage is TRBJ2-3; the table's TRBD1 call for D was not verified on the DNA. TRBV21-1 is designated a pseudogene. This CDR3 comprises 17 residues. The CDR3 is CASSKVGAGDPTDTQYF. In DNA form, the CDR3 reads TGTGCCAGCAGCAAAGTGGGGGCAGGGGATCCCACAGATACGCAGTATTTT.

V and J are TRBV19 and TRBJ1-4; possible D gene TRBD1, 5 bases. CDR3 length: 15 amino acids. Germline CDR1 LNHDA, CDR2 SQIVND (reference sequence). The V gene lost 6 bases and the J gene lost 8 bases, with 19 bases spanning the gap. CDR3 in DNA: TGTGCCAGTAGCCACCAATCTACAGGAGGGGAAAAACTGTTTTTT. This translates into CASSHQSTGGEKLFF.

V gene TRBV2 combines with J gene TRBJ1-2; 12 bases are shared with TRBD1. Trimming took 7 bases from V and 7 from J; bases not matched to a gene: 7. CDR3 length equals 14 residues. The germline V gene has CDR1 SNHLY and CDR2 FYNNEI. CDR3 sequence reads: CASTTGTGGFGYTF. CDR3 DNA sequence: TGTGCCAGCACCACCGGGACAGGGGGCTTTGGCTACACCTTC.